A single sample gave rise to the 14 T cell receptor beta chains below, sequenced in a study of CXCR3-negative and CXCR3-positive naive CD8 T cells. Study results and caveats: TRB CDR3s of CXCR3-positive naive cells were more hydrophobic than those of CXCR3-negative naive cells.

5' RACE with UMI labels generated the TRB cDNA libraries. After re-calling the 5' RACE reads, TCRdb lists one entry per CDR3 protein, DNA absent. This table holds 75,000 to 90,000 distinct CDR3 sequences. These receptors are not linked to any known antigen. The sequenced sample consisted of naive CXCR3+ CD8+ T cells from blood. Regarding subset: CD45RO-CCR7+CD27+CD95- naive CD8+ T cells expressing CXCR3 (TNR3+). Receptors originate from a human donor in good health. Some clones in this sample may be carry-over from other donors' samples.

The genes are TRBV5-4 and TRBJ1-2; TCRdb's D gene call, TRBD1, goes unchecked for lack of DNA. This CDR3 contains 16 residues. Germline-derived CDR1 and CDR2 are SGHNT and YYREEE (reference sequence). The CDR3: CASSFDQDRERNGYTF.

The rearrangement uses TRBV7-9 and TRBJ2-7; TCRdb lists TRBD1, though no DNA is available to test this call. CDR1 and CDR2 (germline): SEHNR, FQNEAQ (reference sequence). The CDR3 covers 13 residues. The CDR3 is CASSPSGAHEQYF.

The gene calls are TRBV12-5 and TRBJ2-3. There are 13 residues in the CDR3. In germline, CDR1 is LGHNT, CDR2 FRNRAP. The CDR3 protein is CASGLVFTDTQYF.

The V and J genes are TRBV4-3 and TRBJ2-2; the TCRdb D gene call, TRBD2, has no DNA to confirm it. The CDR3 covers 15 residues. CDR1 LGHNA and CDR2 YSLEER come from the germline V gene. The CDR3 region is CASSQERLAAGELFF.

The V and J genes are TRBV6-2 or TRBV6-3 and TRBJ2-7; the D call of TRBD1 rests on TCRdb alone, since no DNA is present to check it. In germline, CDR1 is MNHEY, CDR2 SVGEGT. The CDR3 length is 13 residues. CDR3 sequence reads: CASSYLGGTEQYF.

The chain links TRBV9 to TRBJ2-2. Germline loops: CDR1 SGDLS, CDR2 YYNGEE. CDR3 length: 16 amino acids. This chain's CDR3 is CASSVVGSGITGELFF.

The V and J genes are TRBV20-1 and TRBJ1-2. In germline, CDR1 is DFQATT, CDR2 SNEGSKA (reference sequence). The CDR3 covers 16 residues. This chain's CDR3 is CSARGLVRPGLGGYTF.

The chain has TRBV6-5 and TRBJ2-5; absent DNA, TCRdb's TRBD1 call cannot be checked. Germline CDR1 MNHEY, CDR2 SVGAGI. The CDR3 spans 15 residues. The CDR3: CASSYFWGAQETQYF.

The V gene is TRBV10-3, the J gene TRBJ2-7; TCRdb picks TRBD1, but there is no DNA to check that call. CDR3 size: 14 residues. Germline loops: CDR1 ENHRY, CDR2 SYGVKD. The CDR3 protein is CAISVGTGTYEQYF.

This chain joins TRBV2 and TRBJ2-1. The CDR3 is 14 amino acids. In germline, CDR1 is SNHLY, CDR2 FYNNEI. The CDR3 loop reads CASSASGTHNEQFF.

J is TRBJ2-7 and V is TRBV15; there is no DNA to check the TCRdb D call of TRBD1. This CDR3 is 15 amino acids long. CDR1 is LNHNV, CDR2 YYDKDF, per germline (reference sequence). The CDR3 spells CATSSSRGLSYEQYF.

The chain combines TRBV7-9 with TRBJ1-5. CDR1 and CDR2 (germline): SEHNR, FQNEAQ (reference sequence). The CDR3 contains 15 residues. The CDR3 loop is CASSFAAASNQPQHF.

CDR3 sequence reads: CASSQSSDLGPAEAFF. The V gene is TRBV4-1, the J gene TRBJ1-1. Germline V lookup: CDR1 MGHRA, CDR2 YSYEKL. The CDR3 spans 16 residues.

The genes are TRBV11-2 and TRBJ2-2; without DNA, the TCRdb call of TRBD1 cannot be checked. CDR1 and CDR2 (germline): SGHAT, FQNNGV. The CDR3 contains 12 residues. The CDR3 sequence: CASSPGAGELFF.